This entry features one T cell receptor (beta chain) sequence. This specimen belongs to a study of blood T cell repertoires in COVID-19. The table came from immunoSEQ multiplex PCR; TCRdb's copy has only in-frame clones and leaves some out. The table lists 98,000 or so clones, around 85% of them singletons, with roughly 3.3% in the top ten. V lost 4 bases to trimming and J lost 5 bases, with 13 bases between them. CDR1 is SGHRS, CDR2 YFSETQ, per germline. The CDR3 is 14 amino acids. The TCR comes from a woman of 80 years or more with active or convalescent COVID-19. Sequenced sample: peripheral blood. The V and J genes are TRBV5-1 and TRBJ1-5; a weak D match, TRBD1 (6 bases). In nucleotides, the CDR3 is TGCGCCAGCAGCGCACAGGGATCTGATCAGCCCCAGCATTTT. This translates into CASSAQGSDQPQHF.